What follows are 24 T cell receptor beta chains derived from one specimen sequenced in a study of neurological immune-mediated disorders. In TCRdb, the 5' RACE reads were re-called with MiXCR into one record per CDR3 protein. The sample gives over 35,000 distinct CDR3 sequences, about 13% of which show up once; over 1% is in the top ten. The sequencing sample was made of PBMCs. The receptors originated from a female donor in good health.

A remark on this clonotype: One end of the junction is discordant with germline, which a read error may explain. The rearrangement joins TRBV30 to TRBJ2-7; 10 positions agree with TRBD2. The CDR3 sequence is 14 residues long. Per germline, CDR1 GTSNPN and CDR2 SVGIG (reference sequence). CDR3 in DNA: TGTTCCTGGGGATCAGCGGGAGGGCTCTACGAGCAGTACTTC. Amino acid sequence: CSWGSAGGLYEQYF.

Ten or more counts support this clonotype. The genes are TRBV4-1 and TRBJ1-5; D possibly corresponds to TRBD1 (6 bases). Per the germline V gene, CDR1 is MGHRA and CDR2 is YSYEKL. V was pared by 1 base and J by 4 bases, with 17 bases between. The CDR3 sequence is 17 residues long. CDR3 nucleotides: TGCGCCAGCAGCCAAGTAGGAGGACAGCGAGAAAATCAGCCCCAGCATTTT. As protein: CASSQVGGQRENQPQHF.

This clonotype was counted ten times or more. The genes are TRBV25-1 and TRBJ1-4, with a tentative D call TRBD1 (6 bases). Trimming cost V 1 base and J 8 bases, with 17 bases left between them. The length of the CDR3 is 16 residues. Germline V CDR1 and CDR2: MGHDK, SYGVNS. CDR3 in amino acids: CASSEWLRGMEEKLFF. In DNA, the CDR3 is TGTGCCAGCAGTGAATGGCTTAGGGGGATGGAGGAAAAACTGTTTTTT. Complete variable domain (other parts from reference TRBV25-1 and TRBJ1-4): EADIYQTPRYLVIGTGKKITLECSQTMGHDKMYWYQQDPGMELHLIHYSYGVNSTEKGDLSSESTVSRIRTEHFPLTLESARPSHTSQYLCASSEWLRGMEEKLFFGSGTQLSVL.

This clonotype was recorded many times. The genes are TRBV12-3 or TRBV12-4 and TRBJ1-5; weak D call: TRBD1 (5 bases). The germline V and J ends were trimmed by 7 bases and 2 bases, with 12 bases remaining between them. This CDR3 region has 14 residues. The DNA for the CDR3 is TGTGCCAGCAACTCAGGGAAAGGCAATCAGCCCCAGCATTTT. Residues: CASNSGKGNQPQHF.

Many counts were recorded for this clonotype. J is TRBJ2-1 and V is TRBV15, with D possibly TRBD1 on 5 matching bases. The V gene's germline CDR1 is LNHNV and CDR2 YYDKDF (reference sequence). The length of the CDR3 is 15 residues. Trimming stripped 0 bases from V and 8 bases from J, with 14 bases between. The DNA of the CDR3 is TGTGCCACCAGCAGAGACGGCTCAGGGTACGATGAGCAGTTCTTC. Amino acid sequence: CATSRDGSGYDEQFF.

This clonotype was found many times. This sequence joins TRBV15 and TRBJ1-1; D unresolved. The CDR3 contains 15 residues. Germline V gene lookup returns CDR1 LNHNV and CDR2 YYDKDF (reference sequence). With 0 bases removed from V and 3 bases from J, the gap between germline ends came to 11 bases. CDR3 region: CATSRDRADYTEAFF. The CDR3 coding sequence is TGTGCCACCAGCAGAGATCGGGCAGACTACACTGAAGCTTTCTTT.

Comment on this clonotype: A read error may explain this, as a much larger clone is one base away. V and J are TRBV5-8 and TRBJ1-2; D is undetermined. This CDR3 spans 16 amino acids. The V gene lost 3 bases and the J gene lost 4 bases, with 19 bases spanning the gap. The germline V gene has CDR1 SGHTS and CDR2 YDEGEE. Written as DNA, the CDR3 is TGTGCCAGCAGCTCGCCCGGAGCGGGAGGATCCTATGGCTACACCTTC. This encodes CASSSPGAGGSYGYTF.

This clonotype came up many times. This chain uses TRBV6-1 with TRBJ1-2; unclear D gene. CDR1 MNHNS and CDR2 SASEGT come from the germline V gene. Trimming removed 1 base at V and 1 base at J, with 4 bases between. This CDR3 is 13 amino acids long. CDR3 sequence: CASSEDSNYGYTF. In DNA, the CDR3 is TGTGCCAGCAGTGAAGACAGTAACTATGGCTACACCTTC.

This clonotype was seen many times. V usage is TRBV6-5 and J usage is TRBJ2-3, with 12 positions matching TRBD2. The CDR3 is made up of 16 amino acids. Trimming at V came to 5 bases and at J to 3 bases, leaving 6 bases not matched to a gene. Germline V gene sequence: CDR1 MNHEY, CDR2 SVGAGI. The DNA for the CDR3 is TGTGCCAGCAGTCAGACTAGCGGGAGTGAAACAGATACGCAGTATTTT. Its translation is CASSQTSGSETDTQYF.

In this sample, this clonotype turned up many times. The V call is TRBV3-1, the J call TRBJ1-5; tentative D call: TRBD1 (6 bases). V was trimmed by 0 bases and J by 7 bases, leaving 10 bases between them. The CDR3 runs 14 residues. Germline V gene lookup returns CDR1 LGHDT and CDR2 YNNKEL (reference sequence). Here the CDR3 DNA reads TGTGCCAGCAGCCAAGAACAGGGTTGGCAGCCCCAGCATTTT. It is translated as CASSQEQGWQPQHF.

This clonotype was seen repeatedly, ten times or more. The rearrangement links TRBV20-1 to TRBJ2-5, with 15 bases matching TRBD2. The germline V gene has CDR1 DFQATT and CDR2 SNEGSKA (reference sequence). The J segment lost 5 bases and the V segment lost 5 bases, leaving 18 bases of the junction unmatched. The CDR3 loop spans 19 amino acids. The CDR3 coding sequence is TGCAGTGCTCCCCCCGGACTAGCGGGGGGGAAGGGGCTCGGGGAGACCCAGTACTTC. Encoded protein: CSAPPGLAGGKGLGETQYF.

This clonotype came up many times. The chain couples TRBV14 to TRBJ2-2; a weak D match, TRBD1 (6 bases). The CDR3 has 14 residues. The V end was cut by 2 bases, the J end by 8 bases, with 12 bases between. Germline CDR1 reads SGHDN; CDR2 reads FVKESK. CDR3 amino acids: CASSQQGRVGELFF. CDR3 nucleotides: TGTGCCAGCAGCCAACAGGGGCGCGTGGGGGAGCTGTTTTTT.

The gene calls are TRBV4-3 and TRBJ2-3; tentatively, D is TRBD2 (7 bases). The CDR3 consists of 16 residues. Per the germline V gene, CDR1 is LGHNA and CDR2 is YSLEER. Trimming left V 0 bases short and J 4 bases short, with 14 bases between. The CDR3 coding sequence is TGCGCCAGCAGCCAAGAGTTGGGGGGGGCCTCAGATACGCAGTATTTT. Translating gives CASSQELGGASDTQYF.

This clonotype appeared many times. CDR3 nucleotides: TGCAGCGTTGAGTATGGGGACACGGGTGATACCTACGAGCAGTACTTC. Protein product: CSVEYGDTGDTYEQYF. The rearrangement uses TRBV29-1 and TRBJ2-7; D is possibly TRBD1 (6 bases). Germline loops: CDR1 SQVTM, CDR2 ANQGSEA. Trimming left V 3 bases short and J 2 bases short, with 20 bases between. The CDR3 is 16 residues long.

This clonotype was counted many times. This chain uses TRBV6-6 with TRBJ1-2; TRBD1 agrees at 8 bases. The V gene end was trimmed by 0 bases and the J gene end by 7 bases; junction bases not matched to a gene: 7. This CDR3 is 15 amino acids long. Looked up from germline, CDR1 is MNHNY and CDR2 is SVGAGI (reference sequence). CDR3 sequence reads: CASSYSGQGRSGYTF. In nucleotides, the CDR3 is TGTGCCAGCAGTTACTCCGGACAGGGCAGATCTGGCTACACCTTC.

In its sample, this clonotype was seen many times. V is TRBV12-3 or TRBV12-4 and J is TRBJ1-1; D perhaps matches TRBD1 (6 bases). The CDR3 runs to 15 residues. The V end lost 5 bases, the J end lost 0 bases, and 13 bases lay between the germline ends. Written as DNA, the CDR3 is TGTGCCAGCAGTATTACCGGGACAATGAACACTGAAGCTTTCTTT. Its translation is CASSITGTMNTEAFF.

In its sample, this clonotype was seen a few times. Being one base from a much bigger clone, this may be a read error. The gene calls are TRBV15 and TRBJ1-1; the D is unclear. Trimming removed 3 bases at V and 0 bases at J, with 11 bases between. The CDR3 contains 15 residues. The germline V gene has CDR1 LNHNV and CDR2 YYDKDF (reference sequence). The DNA of the CDR3 is TGTGCCACCAGCAGTGAGAGTGCTCTGAACACTGAAGCTTTCTTT. Encoded protein: CATSSESALNTEAFF. Based on the CDR3 plus reference TRBV15 and TRBJ1-1, the full variable domain is DAMVIQNPRYQVTQFGKPVTLSCSQTLNHNVMYWYQQKSSQAPKLLFHYYDKDFNNEADTPDNFQSRRPNTSFCFLDIRSPGLGDTAMYLCATSSESALNTEAFFGQGTRLTVV.

This clonotype was detected only once. Compared with germline, one end of the junction differs, possibly owing to a read error. The genes are TRBV20-1 and TRBJ2-2; D may be TRBD2 (5 bases). CDR3 size: 16 residues. The germline V gene encodes CDR1 DFQATT and CDR2 SNEGSKA (reference sequence). The CDR3 spells CSAAIGPGSRAGEPFF. The CDR3 DNA follows: TGTAGTGCCGCAATTGGGCCTGGTAGTCGGGCCGGGGAGCCGTTTTTT.

The chain recombines TRBV15 with TRBJ2-3, with D perhaps TRBD1 (6 bases). The CDR3 is 15 amino acids. V gave up 0 bases and J gave up 4 bases, with 11 bases separating them. Germline loops: CDR1 LNHNV, CDR2 YYDKDF (reference sequence). CDR3 nucleotides: TGTGCCACCAGCAGAGAGGGTGGGGGCCCAGATACGCAGTATTTT. Amino acid sequence: CATSREGGGPDTQYF.

A note on this clonotype: It may be a read error: a sequence one base away is much more abundant. The gene calls are TRBV19 and TRBJ2-3, with 7 nucleotides matching TRBD2. Trimming at V came to 8 bases and at J to 4 bases, leaving 12 bases not matched to a gene. From germline, CDR1 is LNHDA and CDR2 SQIVND (reference sequence). The CDR3 has 15 amino acids. CDR3 in DNA: TGTGCCAGTCAGAACTCCCCGGGGGGACCAGATACGCAGTATTTT. Encoded protein: CASQNSPGGPDTQYF.

This clonotype was seen repeatedly, ten times or more. V is TRBV5-1 and J is TRBJ2-4, with TRBD1 identical over 7 bases. The germline V gene has CDR1 SGHRS and CDR2 YFSETQ. With 4 bases clipped from V and 11 bases from J, the junction kept 12 bases outside the gene matches. This CDR3 is built from 14 residues. In DNA, the CDR3 is TGCGCCAGCAGCCCTCTAGATCAGGGGGTCGTTCAGTACTTC. As protein: CASSPLDQGVVQYF.

The chain couples TRBV5-1 to TRBJ2-3, with D possibly TRBD1 on 6 matching bases. Germline-derived CDR1 and CDR2 are SGHRS and YFSETQ. V was trimmed by 0 bases and J by 4 bases, leaving 18 bases between them. The CDR3 sequence is 17 residues long. The CDR3 sequence: CASSLGSRGGQADTQYF. CDR3 bases: TGCGCCAGCAGCTTGGGGAGTAGAGGGGGACAAGCAGATACGCAGTATTTT.

This clonotype was recorded many times. CDR3 residues: CASSLRGQETQYF. CDR3 coding DNA: TGTGCCAGCAGTTTAAGGGGACAAGAGACCCAGTACTTC. This chain joins TRBV12-3 or TRBV12-4 and TRBJ2-5; a possible D gene is TRBD1 (5 bases). The ends were cut back, 2 bases at V and 2 bases at J, with 6 bases in the middle. The CDR3 is made up of 13 amino acids.

This clonotype was observed many times. The rearrangement joins TRBV28 to TRBJ2-1; perhaps TRBD1 as D (6 bases). V shed 7 bases and J shed 7 bases, with 11 bases lying between them. The germline V gene has CDR1 MDHEN and CDR2 SYDVKM. CDR3 length: 12 amino acids. The CDR3 spells CASTGRGNEQFF. The CDR3 DNA sequence: TGTGCCAGCACGGGCAGGGGAAATGAGCAGTTCTTC.